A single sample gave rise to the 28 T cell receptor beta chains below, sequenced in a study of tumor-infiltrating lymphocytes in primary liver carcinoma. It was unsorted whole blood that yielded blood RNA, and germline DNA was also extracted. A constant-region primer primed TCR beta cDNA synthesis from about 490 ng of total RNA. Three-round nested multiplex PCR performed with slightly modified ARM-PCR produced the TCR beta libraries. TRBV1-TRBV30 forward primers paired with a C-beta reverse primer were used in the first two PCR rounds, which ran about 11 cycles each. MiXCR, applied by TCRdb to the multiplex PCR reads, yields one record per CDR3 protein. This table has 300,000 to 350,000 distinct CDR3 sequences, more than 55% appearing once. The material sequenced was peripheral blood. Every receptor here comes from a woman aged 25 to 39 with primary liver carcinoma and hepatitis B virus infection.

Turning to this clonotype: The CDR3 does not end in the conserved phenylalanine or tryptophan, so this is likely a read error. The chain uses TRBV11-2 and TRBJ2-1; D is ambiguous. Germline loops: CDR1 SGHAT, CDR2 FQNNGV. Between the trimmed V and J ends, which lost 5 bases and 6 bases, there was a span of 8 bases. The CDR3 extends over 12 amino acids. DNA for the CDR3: TGTGCCAGCAGCCTTTCAGCCAATGAGCAGTTCTTA. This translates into CASSLSANEQFL.

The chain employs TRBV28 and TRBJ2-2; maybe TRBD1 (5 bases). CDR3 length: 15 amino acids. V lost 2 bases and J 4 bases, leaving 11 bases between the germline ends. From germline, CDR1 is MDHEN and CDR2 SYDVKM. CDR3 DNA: TGTGCCAGCAGTTTACTCTTTAGGGGCACCGGGGAGCTGTTTTTT. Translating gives CASSLLFRGTGELFF.

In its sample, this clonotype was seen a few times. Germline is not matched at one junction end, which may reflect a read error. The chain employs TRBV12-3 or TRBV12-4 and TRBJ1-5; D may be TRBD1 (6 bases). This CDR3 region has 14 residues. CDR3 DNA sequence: TGTGCCAGCAGTTTAGGGGGGCTCGGTCAGCCTCAGCATTTT. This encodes CASSLGGLGQPQHF.

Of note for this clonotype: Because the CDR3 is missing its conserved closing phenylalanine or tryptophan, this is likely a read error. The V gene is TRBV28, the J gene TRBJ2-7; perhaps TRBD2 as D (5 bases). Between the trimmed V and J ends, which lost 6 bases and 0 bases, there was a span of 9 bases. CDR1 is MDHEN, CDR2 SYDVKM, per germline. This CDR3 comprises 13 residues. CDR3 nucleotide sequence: TGTGCCAGCAGCTGGAGGAGCTCCTACGAGCAGTACTAC. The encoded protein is CASSWRSSYEQYY.

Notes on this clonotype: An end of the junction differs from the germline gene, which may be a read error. The CDR3 protein is CTSSSLGTAYNYGYTF. In DNA, the CDR3 is TGTACCAGCAGCTCTCTCGGAACGGCGTATAACTATGGCTACACCTTC. This rearrangement joins TRBV11-2 to TRBJ1-2; unclear D gene. The germline V gene encodes CDR1 SGHAT and CDR2 FQNNGV. This CDR3 contains 16 residues.

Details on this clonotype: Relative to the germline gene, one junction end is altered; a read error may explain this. The chain's CDR3 is CASSLIRGHEQSF. CDR3 DNA: TGTGCCAGCAGCTTAATAAGGGGACATGAGCAGTCCTTC. The chain couples TRBV7-3 to TRBJ2-1, with D tentatively TRBD1 (6 bases). The CDR3 sequence is 13 residues long. The V gene's germline CDR1 is SGHTA and CDR2 FQGTGA.

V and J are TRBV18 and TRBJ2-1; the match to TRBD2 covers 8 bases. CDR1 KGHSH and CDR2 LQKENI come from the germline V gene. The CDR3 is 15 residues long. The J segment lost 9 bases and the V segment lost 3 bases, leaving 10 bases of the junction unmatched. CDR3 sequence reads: CASSPPLAGSGEQFF. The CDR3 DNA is TGTGCCAGCTCACCTCCCCTAGCGGGTTCCGGTGAGCAGTTCTTC.

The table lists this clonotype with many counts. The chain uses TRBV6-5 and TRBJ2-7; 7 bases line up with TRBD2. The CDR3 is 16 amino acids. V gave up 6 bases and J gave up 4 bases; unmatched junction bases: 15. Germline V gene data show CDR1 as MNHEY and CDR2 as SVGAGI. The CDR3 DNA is TGTGCCAGCAGAAGCCCCCGGGGGGAAGCCGCTTACGAGCAGTACTTC. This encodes CASRSPRGEAAYEQYF.

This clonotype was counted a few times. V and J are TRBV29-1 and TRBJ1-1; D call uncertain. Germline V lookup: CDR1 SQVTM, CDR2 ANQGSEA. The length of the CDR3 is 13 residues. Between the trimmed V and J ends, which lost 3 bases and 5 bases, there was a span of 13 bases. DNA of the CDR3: TGCAGCGTTGACGGGTATTCGGTGACTGAAGCTTTCTTT. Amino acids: CSVDGYSVTEAFF.

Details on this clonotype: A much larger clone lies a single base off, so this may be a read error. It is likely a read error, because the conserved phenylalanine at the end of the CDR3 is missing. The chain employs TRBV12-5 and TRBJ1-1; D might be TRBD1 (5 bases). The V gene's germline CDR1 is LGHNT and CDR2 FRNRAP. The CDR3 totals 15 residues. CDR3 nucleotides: TGTGCTAGTGCTTTGGGACGGACCATGAACACTGAAGCTTTCCTT. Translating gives CASALGRTMNTEAFL.

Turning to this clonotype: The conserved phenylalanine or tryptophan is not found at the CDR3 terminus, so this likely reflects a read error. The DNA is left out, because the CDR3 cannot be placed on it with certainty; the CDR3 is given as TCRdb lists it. The CDR3 reads CASNWDRAYEQYS. This rearrangement joins TRBV5-1 to TRBJ2-7. The length of the CDR3 is 13 amino acids, counting both ends. Germline V gives CDR1 SGHRS, CDR2 YFSETQ.

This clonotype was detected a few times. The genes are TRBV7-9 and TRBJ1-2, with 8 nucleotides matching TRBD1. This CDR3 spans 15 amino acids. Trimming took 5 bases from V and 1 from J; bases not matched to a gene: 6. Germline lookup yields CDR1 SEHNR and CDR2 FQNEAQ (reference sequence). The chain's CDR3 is CASSPRTGLNYGYTF. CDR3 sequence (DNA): TGTGCCAGCAGCCCCCGGACAGGGCTTAACTATGGCTACACCTTC.

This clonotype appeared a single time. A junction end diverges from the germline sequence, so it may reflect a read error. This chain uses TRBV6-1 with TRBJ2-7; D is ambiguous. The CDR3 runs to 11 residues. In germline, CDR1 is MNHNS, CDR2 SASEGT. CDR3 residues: CACRRAYEEYF. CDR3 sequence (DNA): TGTGCCTGCCGGAGAGCCTACGAGGAGTACTTC.

In DNA, the CDR3 is TGTCCTAGCAGCTTGGTCGTGGGGTCACCCCTCCACTTT. Its translation is CPSSLVVGSPLHF. J is TRBJ1-6 and V is TRBV11-2; D not resolved. Germline lookup yields CDR1 SGHAT and CDR2 FQNNGV. This CDR3 spans 13 amino acids.

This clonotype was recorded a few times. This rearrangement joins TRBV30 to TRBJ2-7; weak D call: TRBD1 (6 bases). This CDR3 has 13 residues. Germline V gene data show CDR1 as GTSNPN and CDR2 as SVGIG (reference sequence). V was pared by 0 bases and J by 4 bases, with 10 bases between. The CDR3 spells CAWSVGTNYEQYF. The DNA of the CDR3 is TGTGCCTGGAGTGTCGGGACAAATTACGAGCAGTACTTC.

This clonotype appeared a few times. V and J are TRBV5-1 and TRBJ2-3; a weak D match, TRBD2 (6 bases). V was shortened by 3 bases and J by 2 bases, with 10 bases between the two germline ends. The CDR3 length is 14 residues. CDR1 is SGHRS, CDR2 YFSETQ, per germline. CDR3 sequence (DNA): TGCGCCAGCAGCTGGGGGGATTCCACAGATACGCAGTATTTT. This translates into CASSWGDSTDTQYF.

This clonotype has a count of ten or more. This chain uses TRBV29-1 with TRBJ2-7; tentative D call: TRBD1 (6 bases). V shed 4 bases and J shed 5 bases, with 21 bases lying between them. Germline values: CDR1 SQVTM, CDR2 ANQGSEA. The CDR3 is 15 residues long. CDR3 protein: CSVAPFSTGGDEQYF. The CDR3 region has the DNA TGCAGCGTTGCTCCCTTCTCGACAGGCGGCGACGAGCAGTACTTC.

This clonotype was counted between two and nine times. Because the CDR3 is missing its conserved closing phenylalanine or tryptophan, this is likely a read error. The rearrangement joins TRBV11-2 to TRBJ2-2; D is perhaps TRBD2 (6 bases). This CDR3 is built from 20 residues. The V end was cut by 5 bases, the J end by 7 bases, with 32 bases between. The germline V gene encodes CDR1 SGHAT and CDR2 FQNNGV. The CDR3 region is CASSRTRPKNGRPGGGELFY. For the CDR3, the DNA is TGTGCCAGCAGCCGCACACGTCCCAAAAACGGGAGACCCGGGGGCGGGGAGCTGTTTTAT.

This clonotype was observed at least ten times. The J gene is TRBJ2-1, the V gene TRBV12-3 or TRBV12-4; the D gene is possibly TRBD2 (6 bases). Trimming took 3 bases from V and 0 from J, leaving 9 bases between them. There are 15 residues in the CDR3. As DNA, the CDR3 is TGTGCCAGCAGTTTTGTCGGGAGCTCCTACAATGAGCAGTTCTTC. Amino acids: CASSFVGSSYNEQFF.

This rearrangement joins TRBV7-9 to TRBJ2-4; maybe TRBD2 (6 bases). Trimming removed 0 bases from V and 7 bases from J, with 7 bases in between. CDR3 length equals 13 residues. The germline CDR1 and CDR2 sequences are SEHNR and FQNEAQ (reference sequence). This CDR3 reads CASSLAEGNIQYF. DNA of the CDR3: TGTGCCAGCAGCTTAGCGGAGGGGAACATTCAGTACTTC.

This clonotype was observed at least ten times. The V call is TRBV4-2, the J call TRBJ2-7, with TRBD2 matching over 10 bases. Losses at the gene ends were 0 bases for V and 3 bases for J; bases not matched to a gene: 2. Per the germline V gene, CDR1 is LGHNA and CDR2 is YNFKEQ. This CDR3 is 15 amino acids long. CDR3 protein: CASSQEASGSYEQYF. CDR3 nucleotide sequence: TGTGCCAGCAGCCAAGAGGCTAGCGGGAGCTACGAGCAGTACTTC.

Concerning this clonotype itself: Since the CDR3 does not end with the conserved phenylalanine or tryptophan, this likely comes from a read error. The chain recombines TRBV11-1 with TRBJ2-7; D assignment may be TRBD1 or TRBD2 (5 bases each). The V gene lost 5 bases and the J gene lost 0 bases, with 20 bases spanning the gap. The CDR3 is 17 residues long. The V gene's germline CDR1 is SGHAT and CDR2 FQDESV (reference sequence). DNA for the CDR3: TGTGCCAGCAGCCTATCGCCAACGGGGCTTAGCTCCTACGAGCAGTACCTT. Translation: CASSLSPTGLSSYEQYL.

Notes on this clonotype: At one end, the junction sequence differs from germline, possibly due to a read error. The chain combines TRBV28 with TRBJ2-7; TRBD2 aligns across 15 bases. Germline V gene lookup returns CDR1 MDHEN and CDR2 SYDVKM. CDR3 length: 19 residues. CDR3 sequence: CTSSTRTSGRAFSPYEQYF. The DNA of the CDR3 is TGTACCAGCAGTACACGGACTAGCGGGAGGGCCTTTTCCCCCTACGAGCAGTACTTC.

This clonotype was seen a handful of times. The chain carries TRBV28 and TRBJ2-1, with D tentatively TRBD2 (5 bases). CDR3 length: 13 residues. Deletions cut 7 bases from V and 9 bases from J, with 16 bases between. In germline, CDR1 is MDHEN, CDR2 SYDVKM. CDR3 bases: TGTGCCAGCACCCTGGGTCGACGGGGTGAGCAGTTCTTC. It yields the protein CASTLGRRGEQFF.

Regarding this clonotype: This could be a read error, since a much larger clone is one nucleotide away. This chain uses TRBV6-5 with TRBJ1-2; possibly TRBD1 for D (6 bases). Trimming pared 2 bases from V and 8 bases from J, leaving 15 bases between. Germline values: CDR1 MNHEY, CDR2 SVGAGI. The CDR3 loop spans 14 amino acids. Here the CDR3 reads CASSYTGQFQGYTF. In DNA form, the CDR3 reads TGTGCCAGCAGTTACACGGGACAATTCCAGGGCTACACCTTC.

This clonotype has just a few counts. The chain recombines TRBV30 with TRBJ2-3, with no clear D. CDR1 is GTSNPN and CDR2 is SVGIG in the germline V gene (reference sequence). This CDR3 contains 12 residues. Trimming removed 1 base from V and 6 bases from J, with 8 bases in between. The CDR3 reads CAWSAQADTQYF. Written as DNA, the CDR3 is TGTGCCTGGAGTGCTCAAGCGGATACGCAGTATTTT.

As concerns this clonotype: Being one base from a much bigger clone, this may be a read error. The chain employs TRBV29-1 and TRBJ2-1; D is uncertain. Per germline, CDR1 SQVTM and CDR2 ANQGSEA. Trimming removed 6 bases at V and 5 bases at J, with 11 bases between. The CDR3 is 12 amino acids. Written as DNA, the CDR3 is TGCAGCGTCTCAAGACTGGACAATGAGCAGTTCTTC. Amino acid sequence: CSVSRLDNEQFF.

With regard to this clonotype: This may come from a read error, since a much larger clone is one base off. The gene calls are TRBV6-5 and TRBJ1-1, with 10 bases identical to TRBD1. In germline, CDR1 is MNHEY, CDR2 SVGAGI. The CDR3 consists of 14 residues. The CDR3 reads CASSWGTGVTETFF. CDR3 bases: TGTGCCAGCAGTTGGGGGACAGGGGTCACTGAAACTTTCTTT.